This is a list of T cell receptor beta chains from one sample in a study of cytomegalovirus exposure and HLA in healthy donors. The table came from immunoSEQ multiplex PCR; TCRdb's copy has only in-frame clones and leaves some out. Of over 150,000 clones detected, approximately 82% appear once; the ten largest clones hold 4.9%. What was sequenced was PBMCs. All receptors derive from a male donor in good health and CMV-seronegative. CDR3s include the opening cysteine and the closing phenylalanine or tryptophan. D genes are given only for firm matches. Clone size is shown for a subset of rows, as once, few, many or a class of expanded clone.

d_gene | j_gene | abundance | v_gene | CDR3aa | CDR3nt
- | TRBJ2-7 | - | TRBV15 | CATSRRTADEQYF | TGTGCCACCAGCAGAAGGACAGCCGACGAGCAGTACTTC
- | TRBJ1-5 | - | TRBV19 | CASSTPPGNQPQHF | TGTGCCAGTAGTACCCCTCCCGGGAATCAGCCCCAGCATTTT
- | TRBJ1-1 | - | TRBV5-1 | CASSFQGSEAFF | TGCGCCAGCAGCTTCCAGGGATCCGAAGCTTTCTTT
- | TRBJ2-5 | - | TRBV7-2 | CASSLESLETQYF | TGTGCCAGCAGCTTAGAGAGCTTGGAGACCCAGTACTTC
- | TRBJ2-7 | - | TRBV7-2 | CASSYDKYEQYF | TGTGCCAGCAGCTACGACAAATACGAGCAGTACTTC
TRBD2 | TRBJ2-5 | - | TRBV7-3 | CASSQTAGMGETQYF | TGTGCCAGCAGCCAAACAGCGGGGATGGGAGAGACCCAGTACTTC
- | TRBJ2-1 | - | TRBV5-1 | CASSLQGTTYNEQFF | TGCGCCAGCAGCCTGCAGGGGACAACCTACAATGAGCAGTTCTTC
TRBD2 | TRBJ2-3 | - | TRBV9 | CASSGPTSGEVRDTQYF | TGTGCCAGCAGCGGACCTACTAGCGGGGAGGTAAGGGATACGCAGTATTTT
TRBD1 | TRBJ2-1 | - | TRBV27 | CASQGADNEQFF | TGTGCCAGCCAGGGGGCTGACAATGAGCAGTTCTTC
TRBD1 | TRBJ1-2 | - | TRBV30 | CACRDSQLF | TGTGCCTGTCGGGACAGCCAACTCTTC
TRBD1 | TRBJ2-7 | few | TRBV27 | CASSLRQGVSYEQYF | TGTGCCAGCAGTTTACGACAGGGGGTGAGCTACGAGCAGTACTTC
TRBD1 | TRBJ2-7 | - | TRBV19 | CASSTGQGARVAYEQYF | TGTGCCAGTAGTACCGGACAGGGGGCGAGGGTCGCCTACGAGCAGTACTTC
TRBD2 | TRBJ2-3 | - | TRBV19 | CASSSPGLAGADTQYF | TGTGCCAGTAGTTCCCCGGGACTAGCGGGGGCAGATACGCAGTATTTT
TRBD1 | TRBJ1-1 | - | TRBV28 | CASTFGQGSEAFF | TGTGCCAGCACCTTCGGACAGGGGAGTGAAGCTTTCTTT
- | TRBJ2-5 | - | TRBV6-5 | CASSYSPLEATQYF | TGTGCCAGCAGTTACTCCCCCCTGGAGGCGACCCAGTACTTC
TRBD1 | TRBJ2-5 | - | TRBV6-5 | CASRPGTGNGGYF | TGTGCCAGCAGACCCGGGACAGGGAATGGGGGGTACTTC
- | TRBJ1-1 | - | TRBV11-3 | CASSLGGPGLLNTEAFF | TGTGCCAGCAGCTTAGGGGGGCCAGGGCTCCTGAACACTGAAGCTTTCTTT
TRBD2 | TRBJ2-1 | - | TRBV7-2 | CASSLAGVPYNEQFF | TGTGCCAGTAGTCTAGCGGGAGTCCCCTACAATGAGCAGTTCTTC
- | TRBJ2-5 | - | TRBV7-2 | CASSATRRTQYF | TGTGCCAGCAGCGCCACACGGAGGACCCAGTACTTC
- | TRBJ2-2 | - | TRBV18 | CASSPDITGELFF | TGTGCCAGCTCACCAGACATCACCGGGGAGCTGTTTTTT
- | TRBJ1-6 | - | TRBV11-2 | CASSLDPGTPNSPLHF | TGTGCCAGCAGCTTAGATCCAGGGACTCCCAATTCACCCCTCCACTTT
TRBD2 | TRBJ2-1 | - | TRBV19 | CARTGTSEDEQFF | TGTGCCAGGACAGGGACTAGCGAGGATGAGCAGTTCTTC
- | TRBJ2-2 | few | TRBV7-9 | CASTKGGGGNTGELFF | TGTGCCAGCACTAAAGGGGGGGGCGGCAACACCGGGGAGCTGTTTTTT